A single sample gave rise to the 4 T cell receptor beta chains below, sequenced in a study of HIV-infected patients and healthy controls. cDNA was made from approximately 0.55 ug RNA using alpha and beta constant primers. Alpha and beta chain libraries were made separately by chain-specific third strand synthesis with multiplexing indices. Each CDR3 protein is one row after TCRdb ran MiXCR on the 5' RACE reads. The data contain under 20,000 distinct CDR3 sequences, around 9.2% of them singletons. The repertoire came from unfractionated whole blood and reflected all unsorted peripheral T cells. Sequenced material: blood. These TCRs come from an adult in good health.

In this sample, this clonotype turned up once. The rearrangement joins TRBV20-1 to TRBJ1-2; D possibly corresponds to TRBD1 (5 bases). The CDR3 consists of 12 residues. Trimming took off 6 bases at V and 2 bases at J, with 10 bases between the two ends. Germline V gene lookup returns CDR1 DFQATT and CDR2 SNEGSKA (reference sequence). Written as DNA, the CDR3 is TGCAGTGCCGAAGCAGGGAACTATGGCTACACCTTC. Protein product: CSAEAGNYGYTF.

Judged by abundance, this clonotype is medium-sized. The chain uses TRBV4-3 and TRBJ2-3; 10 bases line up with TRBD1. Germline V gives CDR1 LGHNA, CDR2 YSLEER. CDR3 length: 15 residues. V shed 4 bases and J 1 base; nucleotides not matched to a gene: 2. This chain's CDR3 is CASSLGTGGTDTQYF. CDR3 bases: TGCGCCAGCAGCCTGGGGACAGGGGGCACAGATACGCAGTATTTT.

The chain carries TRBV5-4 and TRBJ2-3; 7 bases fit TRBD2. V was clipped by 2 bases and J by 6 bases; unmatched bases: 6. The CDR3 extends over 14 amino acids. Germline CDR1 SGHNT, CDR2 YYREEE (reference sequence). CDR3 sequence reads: CASSLRLATDTQYF. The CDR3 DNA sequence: TGTGCCAGCAGCTTAAGACTAGCTACGGATACGCAGTATTTT.

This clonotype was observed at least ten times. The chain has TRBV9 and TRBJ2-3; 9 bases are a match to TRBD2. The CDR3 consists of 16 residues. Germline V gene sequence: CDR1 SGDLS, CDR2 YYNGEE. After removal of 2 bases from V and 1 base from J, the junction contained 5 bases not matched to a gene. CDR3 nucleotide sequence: TGTGCCAGCAGCGTCCGCGGGAGGGCCGGCACAGATACGCAGTATTTT. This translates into CASSVRGRAGTDTQYF.